Each of the 16 T cell receptor beta chains below was sequenced from the same sample in a study of vaccination and CD4 T cells after COVID-19 (dated by TCRdb to between 2021 and 2023). The library was generated by PCR. TCRdb records Illumina iSeq 100 as the sequencer. At the Johns Hopkins FTIC core, DNA from the cultured CD4+ T cells underwent TCR sequencing with the Oncomine TCR Beta short-read assay. Clones were called with MiXCR by TCRdb after fastp trimmed the public reads at Q25, and only in-frame beta chains were retained. Rows with one shared CDR3 protein collapse into an entry with the most common genes and DNA. This sample lists some 15,000 distinct CDR3 sequences; 52% were detected once. The leading ten clones occupy 11% to 15% of the sample. These receptors' antigens are unknown. The treatment or condition label here, explained by the study, means: approximately nine-day PBMC culture with coronavirus spike peptide pools or control peptides (ViraFEST assay).

The sample taken for sequencing was CD4+ T cells from blood, cultured in vitro. The receptors here all came from a human donor who had recovered from COVID-19.

The chain carries TRBV27 and TRBJ2-7; a weak D match, TRBD2 (6 bases). The CDR3 consists of 13 residues. V lost 4 bases and J 3 bases, leaving 10 bases between the germline ends. Germline loops: CDR1 MNHEY, CDR2 SMNVEV (reference sequence). CDR3 in amino acids: CASSWGLSYEQYF. CDR3 DNA: TGTGCCAGCAGTTGGGGACTGAGCTACGAGCAGTACTTC.

This sequence joins TRBV25-1 and TRBJ1-2; no reliable D call. The CDR3 is made up of 15 amino acids. Trimming stripped 1 base from V and 0 bases from J, with 9 bases between. Germline-derived CDR1 and CDR2 are MGHDK and SYGVNS. CDR3 bases: TGTGCCAGCAGTGAATCCGGCAGAACTAACTATGGCTACACCTTC. The encoded protein is CASSESGRTNYGYTF.

The rearrangement uses TRBV5-1 and TRBJ2-7; a possible D gene is TRBD2 (6 bases). Trimming cost V 3 bases and J 3 bases, with 19 bases left between them. The CDR3 spans 16 residues. Germline V lookup: CDR1 SGHRS, CDR2 YFSETQ. The DNA of the CDR3 is TGCGCCAGCAGCTCGGGACTTCGCGTAACACGCTACGAGCAGTACTTC. Amino acid sequence: CASSSGLRVTRYEQYF.

This clonotype turned up a few times. DNA of the CDR3: TGTGCCAGCAGCTCGGGACAGAACTATGGCTACACCTTC. It translates to CASSSGQNYGYTF. The genes are TRBV7-2 and TRBJ1-2, with 7 nucleotides matching TRBD1. CDR3 length: 13 residues. The germline V gene has CDR1 SGHTA and CDR2 FQGNSA. V shed 4 bases and J 2 bases; nucleotides not matched to a gene: 1.

This clonotype has just a few counts. V is TRBV19 and J is TRBJ1-5; D is ambiguous. The CDR3 spans 14 residues. Trimming removed 5 bases from V and 4 bases from J, with 12 bases in between. Germline loops: CDR1 LNHDA, CDR2 SQIVND (reference sequence). DNA of the CDR3: TGTGCCAGTAGTCCGGGCCCTGGGAATCAGCCCCAGCATTTT. It is translated as CASSPGPGNQPQHF.

V is TRBV5-1 and J is TRBJ2-1; D possibly corresponds to TRBD1 (6 bases). Germline values: CDR1 SGHRS, CDR2 YFSETQ. The CDR3 runs to 15 residues. V gave up 2 bases and J gave up 6 bases, with 15 bases separating them. CDR3 DNA sequence: TGCGCCAGCAGCTTAGACAGGCGCGACGTCAATGAGCAGTTCTTC. This sequence encodes CASSLDRRDVNEQFF.

In its sample, this clonotype is large. The rearrangement links TRBV7-2 to TRBJ1-1; D is possibly TRBD1 (6 bases). V lost 4 bases, J lost 9 bases, and 15 bases lay in between. Germline assignment: CDR1 SGHTA and CDR2 FQGNSA. The CDR3 contains 13 residues. The CDR3 DNA reads TGTGCCAGCAGCTCTAGGGCAGGGGTCCAAGCTTTCTTT. Protein product: CASSSRAGVQAFF. The full variable domain, rest sourced from reference TRBV7-2 and TRBJ1-1, is GAGVSQSPSNKVTEKGKDVELRCDPISGHTALYWYRQSLGQGLEFLIYFQGNSAPDKSGLPSDRFSAERTGGSVSTLTIQRTQQEDSAVYLCASSSRAGVQAFFGQGTRLTVV.

There are a few counts of this clonotype. CDR3 in amino acids: CASSLEGQGLTEAFF. CDR3 DNA sequence: TGTGCCAGCAGCTTAGAGGGACAGGGGTTAACTGAAGCTTTCTTT. V and J are TRBV11-3 and TRBJ1-1; TRBD1 agrees at 10 bases. From germline, CDR1 is SGHNT and CDR2 YENEEA. V shed 0 bases, J shed 5 bases, and the junction held 3 bases outside the gene matches. This CDR3 region has 15 residues.

The table lists this clonotype with a few counts. V usage is TRBV7-2 and J usage is TRBJ2-1, with D maybe TRBD1 (6 bases). Between the trimmed V and J ends, which lost 5 bases and 8 bases, there was a span of 13 bases. This CDR3 contains 13 residues. Germline V gives CDR1 SGHTA, CDR2 FQGNSA. The CDR3 here is CASSTRTADEQFF. CDR3 sequence (DNA): TGTGCCAGCAGCACCCGGACAGCCGATGAGCAGTTCTTC.

The rearrangement joins TRBV28 to TRBJ2-7; 11 nucleotides line up with TRBD1. The CDR3 length is 15 residues. The germline CDR1 and CDR2 sequences are MDHEN and SYDVKM. J was trimmed by 2 bases and V by 6 bases; bases with no gene match: 6. The CDR3, as DNA: TGTGCCAGCAGACGGACAGGGGGCCGAGCCTACGAGCAGTACTTC. It yields the protein CASRRTGGRAYEQYF.

The chain combines TRBV7-2 with TRBJ2-2, with 7 bases matching TRBD1. Per the germline V gene, CDR1 is SGHTA and CDR2 is FQGNSA. V shed 5 bases, J shed 3 bases, and the junction held 6 bases outside the gene matches. The CDR3 is 15 amino acids. CDR3 coding DNA: TGTGCCAGCAGCCCGACAGGGCTACACACCGGGGAGCTGTTTTTT. This encodes CASSPTGLHTGELFF. Supplemented by reference TRBV7-2 and TRBJ2-2, the full variable domain reads GAGVSQSPSNKVTEKGKDVELRCDPISGHTALYWYRQSLGQGLEFLIYFQGNSAPDKSGLPSDRFSAERTGGSVSTLTIQRTQQEDSAVYLCASSPTGLHTGELFFGEGSRLTVL.

V is TRBV19 and J is TRBJ1-1; D is possibly TRBD1 (5 bases). Germline V gene lookup returns CDR1 LNHDA and CDR2 SQIVND (reference sequence). V was pared by 7 bases and J by 4 bases, with 19 bases between. The CDR3 has 15 residues. The CDR3 is CASNPSDTYTTEAFF. CDR3 DNA sequence: TGTGCCAGTAATCCGTCGGACACTTACACCACTGAAGCTTTCTTT.

The chain employs TRBV20-1 and TRBJ1-1; D is ambiguous. This CDR3 has 13 amino acids. Trimming left V 2 bases short and J 0 bases short, with 7 bases between. The V gene's germline CDR1 is DFQATT and CDR2 SNEGSKA (reference sequence). The CDR3 DNA reads TGCAGTGCTAGACATTTTATGAACACTGAAGCTTTCTTT. This encodes CSARHFMNTEAFF.

The CDR3 sequence is CASSRTGERETQYF. The CDR3 region has the DNA TGTGCCAGCAGCCGCACAGGGGAGCGGGAGACCCAGTACTTC. This chain joins TRBV11-3 and TRBJ2-5, with 7 bases that match TRBD1. The CDR3 loop spans 14 amino acids. The V gene end was trimmed by 5 bases and the J gene end by 5 bases; junction bases not matched to a gene: 8. CDR1 SGHNT and CDR2 YENEEA come from the germline V gene.

This chain uses TRBV7-2 with TRBJ1-2, with D perhaps TRBD1 (5 bases). V was clipped by 6 bases and J by 7 bases, with 12 bases between them. The CDR3 is 12 amino acids. In germline, CDR1 is SGHTA, CDR2 FQGNSA. The CDR3 coding sequence is TGTGCCAGCAGGAGGGGACTCGGTGGCTACACCTTC. Amino acid sequence: CASRRGLGGYTF.

The rearrangement links TRBV5-5 to TRBJ1-6; D may be TRBD1 (5 bases). The length of the CDR3 is 14 residues. V lost 4 bases and J 7 bases, leaving 12 bases between the germline ends. Germline CDR1 SGHKS, CDR2 YYEKEE (reference sequence). The CDR3 is CASSGAGQNSPLHF. CDR3 bases: TGTGCCAGCAGCGGAGCAGGGCAAAATTCACCCCTCCACTTT.